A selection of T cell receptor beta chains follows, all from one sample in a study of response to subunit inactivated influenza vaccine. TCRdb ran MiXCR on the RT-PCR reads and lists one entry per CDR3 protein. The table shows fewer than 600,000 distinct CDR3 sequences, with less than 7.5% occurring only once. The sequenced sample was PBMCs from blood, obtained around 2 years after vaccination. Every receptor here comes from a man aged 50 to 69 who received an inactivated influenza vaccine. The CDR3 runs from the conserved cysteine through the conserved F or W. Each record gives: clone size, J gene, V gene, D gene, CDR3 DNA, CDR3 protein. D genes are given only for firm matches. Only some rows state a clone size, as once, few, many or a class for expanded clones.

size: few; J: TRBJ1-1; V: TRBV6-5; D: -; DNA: TGTGCCAGCAGTAACACTCAGCAGGGGAACACTGAAGCTTTCTTT; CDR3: CASSNTQQGNTEAFF
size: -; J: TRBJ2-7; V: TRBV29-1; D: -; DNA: TGCAGCGTTGCGGCGCCCACCGGCTCCCTCGAGCAGTACTTC; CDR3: CSVAAPTGSLEQYF
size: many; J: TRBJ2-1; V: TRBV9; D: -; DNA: TGTGCCAGCAGCGTTGGTGGACGCTACAATGAGCAGTTCTTC; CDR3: CASSVGGRYNEQFF
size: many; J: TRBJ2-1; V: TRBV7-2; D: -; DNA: TGTGCCAGCAGCTCAGGTTGGTCCTACAATGAGCAGTTCTTC; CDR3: CASSSGWSYNEQFF
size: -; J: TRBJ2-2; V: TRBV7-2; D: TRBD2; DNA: TGTGCCAGCAGCTGGAGCGGGGGAAACACCGGGGAGCTGTTTTTT; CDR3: CASSWSGGNTGELFF
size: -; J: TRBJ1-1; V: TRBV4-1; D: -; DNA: TGCGCCAGCAGCCCGTTGGAGGGATTAATGAACACTGAAGCTTTCTTT; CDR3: CASSPLEGLMNTEAFF
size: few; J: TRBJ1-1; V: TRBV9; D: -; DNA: TGTGCCAGCAGCGTAGCGGCGGGAATGAACACTGAAGCTTTCTTT; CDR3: CASSVAAGMNTEAFF
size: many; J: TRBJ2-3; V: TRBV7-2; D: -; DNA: TGTGCCAGCAGCTTAGTGGGGGCTTACACAGATACGCAGTATTTT; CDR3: CASSLVGAYTDTQYF
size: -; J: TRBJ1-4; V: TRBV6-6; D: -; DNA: TGTGCCAGCACTCAGGGTCGGGAGGAAAAACTGTTTTTT; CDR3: CASTQGREEKLFF
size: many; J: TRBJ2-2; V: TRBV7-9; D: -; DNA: TGTGCCAGCAGCCCGTCGGGCCCCACCGGGGAGCTGTTTTTT; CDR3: CASSPSGPTGELFF
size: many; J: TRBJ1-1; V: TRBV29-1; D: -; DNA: TGCAGCGTTGGTGTAAGATCGAACACTGAAGCTTTCTTT; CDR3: CSVGVRSNTEAFF
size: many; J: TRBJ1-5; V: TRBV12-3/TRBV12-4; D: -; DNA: TGTGCCAGCAGTTCCCCCGGGACTTCCCAGCATTTT; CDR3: CASSSPGTSQHF
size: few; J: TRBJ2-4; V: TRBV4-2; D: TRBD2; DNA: TGTGCCAGCAGCCAAGATTACGGACTAGCGGGAGCAGTGAACATTCAGTACTTC; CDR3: CASSQDYGLAGAVNIQYF
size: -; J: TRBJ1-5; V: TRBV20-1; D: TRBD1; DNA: TGCAGTGCCAAAACCCACAGGGGGGCCTATAGCAATCAGCCCCAGCATTTT; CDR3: CSAKTHRGAYSNQPQHF
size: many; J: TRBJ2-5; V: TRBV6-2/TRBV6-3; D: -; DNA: TGTGCCAGCAGACCCGGACACCTCAAATTCCAAGAGACCCAGTACTTC; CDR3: CASRPGHLKFQETQYF
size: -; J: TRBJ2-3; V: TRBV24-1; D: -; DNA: TGTGCCACCAGTGATTCGGGGGAGTTAGATACGCAGTATTTT; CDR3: CATSDSGELDTQYF
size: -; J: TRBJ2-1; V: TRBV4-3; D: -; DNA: TGCGCCAGCAGCCAAGTAGGGGTTAGCAATGAGCAGTTCTTC; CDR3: CASSQVGVSNEQFF
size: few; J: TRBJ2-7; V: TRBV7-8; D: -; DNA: TGTGCCAGCAGCTTAGCGAACGGGGCCCACGAGCAGTACTTC; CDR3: CASSLANGAHEQYF
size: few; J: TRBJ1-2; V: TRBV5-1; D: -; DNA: TGCGCCAGCAGCTCGGGGTCCTATGGCTACACCTTC; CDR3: CASSSGSYGYTF
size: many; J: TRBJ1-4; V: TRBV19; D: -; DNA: TGTGCCAGTAGTATATCGGCCTACGCGGATGAAAAACTGTTTTTT; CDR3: CASSISAYADEKLFF
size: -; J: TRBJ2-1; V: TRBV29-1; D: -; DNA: TGCAGCGTTGAGTTTGCTGTGGGCGGGACGCAGTTCTTC; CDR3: CSVEFAVGGTQFF
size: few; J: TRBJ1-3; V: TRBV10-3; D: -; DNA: TGTGCCATCAGTGAGTTCCAGTCTGGAAACACCATATATTTT; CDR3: CAISEFQSGNTIYF
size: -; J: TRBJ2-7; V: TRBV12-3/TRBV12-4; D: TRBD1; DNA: TGTGCCAGCACCGGTGGGACAGGGGGCGAGCAGTACTTC; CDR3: CASTGGTGGEQYF
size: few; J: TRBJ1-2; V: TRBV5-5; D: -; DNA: TGTGCCAGCAGCTTGGCAGGGTGGTATGGCTACACCTTC; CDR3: CASSLAGWYGYTF
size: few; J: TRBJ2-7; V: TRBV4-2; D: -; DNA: TGTGCCAGCAGCCAGGCAGGCGAGACCTACGAGCAGTACTTC; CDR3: CASSQAGETYEQYF
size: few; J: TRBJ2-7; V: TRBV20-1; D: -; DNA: TGCAGTGCTGCTAGAACCCCCAACGCCTACGAGCAGTACTTC; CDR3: CSAARTPNAYEQYF
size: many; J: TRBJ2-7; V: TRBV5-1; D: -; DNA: TGCGCCAGCAGCTTTAGGTCCGGGGCTGAGAACGAGCAGTACTTC; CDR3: CASSFRSGAENEQYF
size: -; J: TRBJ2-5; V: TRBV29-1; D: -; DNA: TGCAGCGTTGTTAGGCAAGAGACCCAGTACTTC; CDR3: CSVVRQETQYF
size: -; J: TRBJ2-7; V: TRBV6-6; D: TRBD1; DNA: TGTGCCACCAACCTGGCAGGGGGATACGAGCAGTACTTC; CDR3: CATNLAGGYEQYF
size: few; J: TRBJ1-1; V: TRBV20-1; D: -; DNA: TGCAGTGCTAGAGATCGACGGGGGGGTACTGAAGCTTTCTTT; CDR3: CSARDRRGGTEAFF
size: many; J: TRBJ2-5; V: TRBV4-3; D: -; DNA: TGCGCCAGCAGCCAAGACTGGGGGCAAGAGACCCAGTACTTC; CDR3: CASSQDWGQETQYF
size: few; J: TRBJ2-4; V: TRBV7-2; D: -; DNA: TGTGCCAGCAGCTGGGACGGGAACATTCAGTACTTC; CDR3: CASSWDGNIQYF
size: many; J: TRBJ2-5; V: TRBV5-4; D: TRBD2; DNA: TGTGCCAGCAGAATGGCGGGGGGGCGGCAAGAGACCCAGTACTTC; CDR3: CASRMAGGRQETQYF
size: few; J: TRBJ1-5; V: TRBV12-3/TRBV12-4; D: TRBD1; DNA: TGTGCCAGCAGCCGGACAGGTCTTGGGCAGCCCCAGCATTTT; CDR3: CASSRTGLGQPQHF
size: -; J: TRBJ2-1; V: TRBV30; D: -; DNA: TGTGCCTGGAGTGTAGGGAGCGGCCCTTACAATGAGCAGTTCTTC; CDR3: CAWSVGSGPYNEQFF
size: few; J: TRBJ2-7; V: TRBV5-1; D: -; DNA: TGCGCCAGCAGCTTGGGATGGGGGGACGAGCAGTACTTC; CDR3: CASSLGWGDEQYF
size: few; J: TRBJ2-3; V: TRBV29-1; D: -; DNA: TGCAGCTATTCCGGCGGGGATTTTACGCAGTATTTT; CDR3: CSYSGGDFTQYF
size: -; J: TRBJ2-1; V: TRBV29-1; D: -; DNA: TGCAGCGTTGAAGTTGGGGGTGAGCAGTTCTTC; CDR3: CSVEVGGEQFF
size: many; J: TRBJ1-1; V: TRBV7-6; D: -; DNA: TGTGCCAGCAGCCCAGTGGGCAGGGACACTGAAGCTTTCTTT; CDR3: CASSPVGRDTEAFF
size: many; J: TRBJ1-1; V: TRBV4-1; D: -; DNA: TGCGCCAGCAGCCAACCGGGAGAAGCTTTCTTT; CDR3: CASSQPGEAFF
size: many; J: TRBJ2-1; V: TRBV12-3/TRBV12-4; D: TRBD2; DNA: TGTGCCAGCAGGCCGACTAGCGGGCACCATGAGCAGTTCTTC; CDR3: CASRPTSGHHEQFF
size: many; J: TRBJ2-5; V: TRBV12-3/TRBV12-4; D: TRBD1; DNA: TGTGCCAGCAGCCCGGGACAGGGGGAGACCCAGTACTTC; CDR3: CASSPGQGETQYF